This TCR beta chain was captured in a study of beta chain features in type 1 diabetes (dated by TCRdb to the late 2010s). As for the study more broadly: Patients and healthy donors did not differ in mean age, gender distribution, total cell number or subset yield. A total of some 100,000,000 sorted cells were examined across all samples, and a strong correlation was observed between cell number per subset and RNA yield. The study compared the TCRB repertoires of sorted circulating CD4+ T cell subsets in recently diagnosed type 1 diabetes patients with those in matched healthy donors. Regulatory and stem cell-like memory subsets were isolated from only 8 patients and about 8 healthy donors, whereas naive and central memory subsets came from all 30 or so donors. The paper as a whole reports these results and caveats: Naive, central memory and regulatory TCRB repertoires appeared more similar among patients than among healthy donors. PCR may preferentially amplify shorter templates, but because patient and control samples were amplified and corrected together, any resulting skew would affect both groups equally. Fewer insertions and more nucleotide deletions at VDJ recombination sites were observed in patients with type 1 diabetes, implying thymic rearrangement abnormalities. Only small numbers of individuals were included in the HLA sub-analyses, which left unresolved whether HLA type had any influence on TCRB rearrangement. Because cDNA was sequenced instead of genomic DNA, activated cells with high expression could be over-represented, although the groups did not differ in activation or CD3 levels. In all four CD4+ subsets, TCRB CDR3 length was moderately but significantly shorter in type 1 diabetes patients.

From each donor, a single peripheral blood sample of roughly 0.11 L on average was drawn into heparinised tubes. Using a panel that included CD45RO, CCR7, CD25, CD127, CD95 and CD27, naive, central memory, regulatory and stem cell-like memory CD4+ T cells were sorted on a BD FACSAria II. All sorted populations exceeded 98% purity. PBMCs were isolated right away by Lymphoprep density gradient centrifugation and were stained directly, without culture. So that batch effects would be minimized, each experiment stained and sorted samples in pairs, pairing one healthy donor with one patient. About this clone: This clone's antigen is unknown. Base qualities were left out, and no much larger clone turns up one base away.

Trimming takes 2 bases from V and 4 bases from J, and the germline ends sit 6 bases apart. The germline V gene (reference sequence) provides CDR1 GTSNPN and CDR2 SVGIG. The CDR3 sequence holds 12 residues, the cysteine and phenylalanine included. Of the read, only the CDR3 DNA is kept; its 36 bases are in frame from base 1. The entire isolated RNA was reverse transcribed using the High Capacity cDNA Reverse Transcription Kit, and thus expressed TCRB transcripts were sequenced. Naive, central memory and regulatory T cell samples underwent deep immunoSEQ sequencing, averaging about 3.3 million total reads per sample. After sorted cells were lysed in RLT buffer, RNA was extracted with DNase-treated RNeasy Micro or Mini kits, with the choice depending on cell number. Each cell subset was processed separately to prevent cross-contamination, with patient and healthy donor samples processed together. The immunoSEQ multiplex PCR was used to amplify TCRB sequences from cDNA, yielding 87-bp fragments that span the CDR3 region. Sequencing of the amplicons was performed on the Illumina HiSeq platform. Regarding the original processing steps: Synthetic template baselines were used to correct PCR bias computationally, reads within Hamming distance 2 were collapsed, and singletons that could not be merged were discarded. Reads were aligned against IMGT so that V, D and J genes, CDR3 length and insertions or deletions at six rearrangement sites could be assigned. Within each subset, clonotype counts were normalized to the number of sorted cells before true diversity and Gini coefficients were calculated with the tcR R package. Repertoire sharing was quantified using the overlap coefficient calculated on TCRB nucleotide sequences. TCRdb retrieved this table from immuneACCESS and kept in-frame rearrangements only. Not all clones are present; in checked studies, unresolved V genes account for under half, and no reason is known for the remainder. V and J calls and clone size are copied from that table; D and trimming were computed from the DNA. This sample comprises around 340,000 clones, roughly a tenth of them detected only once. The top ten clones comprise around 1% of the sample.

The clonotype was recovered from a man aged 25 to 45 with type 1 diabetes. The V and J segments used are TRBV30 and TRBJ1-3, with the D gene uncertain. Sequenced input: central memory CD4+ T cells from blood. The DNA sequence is TGTGCCTGGAGTCGTCGGGGAAACACCATATATTTT. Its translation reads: CAWSRRGNTIYF. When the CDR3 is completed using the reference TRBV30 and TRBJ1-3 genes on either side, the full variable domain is SQTIHQWPATLVQPVGSPLSLECTVEGTSNPNLYWYRQAAGRGLQLLFYSVGIGQISSEVPQNLSASRPQDRQFILSSKKLLLSDSGFYLCAWSRRGNTIYFGEGSWLTVV.